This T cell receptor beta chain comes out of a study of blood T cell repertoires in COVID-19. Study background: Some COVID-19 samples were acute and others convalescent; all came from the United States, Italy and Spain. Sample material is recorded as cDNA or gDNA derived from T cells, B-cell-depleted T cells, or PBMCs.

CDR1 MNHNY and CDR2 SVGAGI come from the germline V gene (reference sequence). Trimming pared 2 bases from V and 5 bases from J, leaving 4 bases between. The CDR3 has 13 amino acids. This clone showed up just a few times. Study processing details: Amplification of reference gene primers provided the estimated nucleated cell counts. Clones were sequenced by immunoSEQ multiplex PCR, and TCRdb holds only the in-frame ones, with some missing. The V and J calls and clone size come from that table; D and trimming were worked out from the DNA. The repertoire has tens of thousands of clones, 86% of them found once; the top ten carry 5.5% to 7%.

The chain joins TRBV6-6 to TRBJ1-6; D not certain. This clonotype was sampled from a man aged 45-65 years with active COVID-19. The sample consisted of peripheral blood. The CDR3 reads CASSYSHNSPLHF. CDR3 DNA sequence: TGTGCCAGCAGTTACAGCCATAATTCACCCCTCCACTTT.